This T cell receptor (beta chain) stems from a study of CD4 T cells in relation to SARS-CoV-2 and coronaviruses. Study background: After 10 to 11 days of antigen culture, PBMC TCR beta CDR3s were sequenced.

Some clones are missing from TCRdb's copy, which holds only in-frame ones; the method was immunoSEQ multiplex PCR. The profile shows some 16,000 clones, about 80% of them singletons. CD4+ T cells from unexposed donors were obtained before the COVID-19 pandemic (2011-2018). Isolation of CD4+ T cells took place after nine to ten days in culture. This clone is medium-sized within its sample. Its cognate antigen is unknown. Sequencing used CD4+ T cells from PBMCs, cultured in vitro. This sequence originates from a human donor in good health.

CDR3 residues: CASGRVQTQYF. The CDR3 DNA follows: TGTGCCAGCGGTAGGGTGCAGACCCAGTACTTC. V usage is TRBV27 and J usage is TRBJ2-5, with no clear D. Germline V CDR1 and CDR2: MNHEY, SMNVEV (reference sequence). V was pared by 8 bases and J by 6 bases, with 10 bases between. The CDR3 covers 11 residues.